Described below is a single TCR beta chain sequence and its context. The antigen is unknown. This specimen belongs to a study of OX40 agonist ivuxolimab in advanced cancers. Whole-study context: Three patients had partial responses: one hepatocellular carcinoma, two cutaneous melanoma. Regarding the study as a whole: CD8+ T cells were the subset that, on average, had more expanded clones than CD4+. With doses of 0.1 to 3.0 mg/kg, CD4+ and CD8+ blood T cells had undergone clonal expansion by week 6.

Sequencing used immunoSEQ multiplex PCR; TCRdb keeps in-frame clones, though not all of them. The sample holds about 50,000 clones, approximately 93% seen once. The source was CD4+ or CD8+ T cells sorted from blood, collected in a trial of the OX40 agonist ivuxolimab. The TCR was taken from an adult with an advanced solid tumor such as melanoma, head and neck, liver or kidney cancer.

CDR3 in amino acids: CASSVEGSIYTDTQYF. The CDR3 region has the DNA TGTGCCAGCAGCGTAGAGGGCTCGATATACACAGATACGCAGTATTTT. The chain uses TRBV9 and TRBJ2-3; D is ambiguous. Trimming took off 0 bases at V and 2 bases at J, with 13 bases between the two ends. The germline gives CDR1 SGDLS, CDR2 YYNGEE. This CDR3 has 16 amino acids.